This T cell receptor (beta chain) emerged from a study of Ad26.COV2.S vaccination and SARS-CoV-2 variants. Study in general: Once, or twice with 56 days between doses, Ad26.COV2.S was given intramuscularly. The study's findings and limits: The analyses of TCR breadth and depth may have understated the size of total T cell responses. Vaccine and placebo recipients had comparable breadth of non-spike TCRs. Responses of spike-specific T cells (both CD8+ and CD4+) reportedly showed substantial breadth after vaccination.

Described treatment: some 20 received Ad26.COV2.S at low or high dose, single or two shots; 5 received placebo; per-sample allocation not given. Vaccine and placebo recipients were sampled on day 63 after the first injection. The protocol was immunoSEQ multiplex PCR, while the TCRdb copy is restricted to in-frame clones and leaves out a portion. The sample lists about 320,000 clones, approximately 86% occurring once. To note about this clone: The target antigen is unknown.

Germline CDR1 SGDLS, CDR2 YYNGEE. This CDR3 is built from 16 residues. Trimming shortened V by 2 bases and J by 10 bases, and 24 bases separated the two germline ends. This chain joins TRBV9 and TRBJ1-2; D gene ambiguous. This receptor was obtained from a person aged 18-60 years who received the Ad26.COV2.S COVID-19 vaccine or a placebo. The specimen was peripheral blood, collected in a trial of Ad26.COV2.S vaccine versus placebo. CDR3 DNA sequence: TGTGCCAGCAGCGTGTCATTACGAGGAGTTCTGGGCGACTACACCTTC. It yields the protein CASSVSLRGVLGDYTF.